These 2 T cell receptor beta chains were all obtained from the same sample, sequenced in a study of T cell responses to AZD1222 COVID-19 vaccine. The protocol was immunoSEQ multiplex PCR, while the TCRdb copy is restricted to in-frame clones and leaves out a portion. Of 45,000 to 65,000 clones listed, 88% are singletons. This material consisted of peripheral blood, taken on day 0 of AZD1222 vaccination. The source is an adult in good health.

The chain employs TRBV30 and TRBJ1-4; the D is unclear. The CDR3 runs to 14 residues. The germline V and J ends were trimmed by 3 bases and 4 bases, with 12 bases remaining between them. Germline V CDR1 and CDR2: GTSNPN, SVGIG (reference sequence). The CDR3 bases are TGTGCCTGGAGCGGAGGGAGAAATAATGAAAAACTGTTTTTT. This encodes CAWSGGRNNEKLFF.

The CDR3 loop reads CASSLRAGANVLTF. The CDR3 DNA reads TGTGCCAGCAGCTTAAGGGCTGGGGCCAACGTCCTGACTTTC. The rearrangement joins TRBV7-9 to TRBJ2-6; D call uncertain. The germline CDR1 and CDR2 sequences are SEHNR and FQNEAQ (reference sequence). V lost 2 bases and J lost 2, with 4 bases in between. This CDR3 has 14 amino acids. Together with reference TRBV7-9 and TRBJ2-6, the CDR3 gives the full variable domain: DTGVSQNPRHKITKRGQNVTFRCDPISEHNRLYWYRQTLGQGPEFLTYFQNEAQLEKSRLLSDRFSAERPKGSFSTLEIQRTEQGDSAMYLCASSLRAGANVLTFGAGSRLTVL.